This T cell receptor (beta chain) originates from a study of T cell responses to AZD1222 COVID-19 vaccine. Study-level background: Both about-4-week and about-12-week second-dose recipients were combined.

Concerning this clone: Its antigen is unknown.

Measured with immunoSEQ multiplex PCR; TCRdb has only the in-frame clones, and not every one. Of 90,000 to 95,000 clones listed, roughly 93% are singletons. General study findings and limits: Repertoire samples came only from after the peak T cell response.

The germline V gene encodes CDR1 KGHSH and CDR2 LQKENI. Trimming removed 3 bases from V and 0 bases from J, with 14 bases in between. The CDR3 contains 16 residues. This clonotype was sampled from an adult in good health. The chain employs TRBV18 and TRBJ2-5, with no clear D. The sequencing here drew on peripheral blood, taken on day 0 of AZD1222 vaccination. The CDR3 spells CASSPQIFRDQETQYF. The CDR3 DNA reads TGTGCCAGCTCACCCCAGATCTTTAGGGACCAAGAGACCCAGTACTTC.